The 22 T cell receptor beta chains presented below share a single source sample, sequenced in a study of shared clonotypes between healthy human individuals. Clones were sequenced by immunoSEQ multiplex PCR, and TCRdb holds only the in-frame ones, with some missing. The top ten clones hold 0.13% of a sample with more than 2 million clones, 85% to 95% of them seen once. Sequencing used naive CD4+ T cells sorted from blood. Subset given: CD45RA+ positively selected. Every receptor here comes from a man younger than 35 in good health.

The gene calls are TRBV6-1 and TRBJ1-1; D is possibly TRBD1 (5 bases). Per the germline V gene, CDR1 is MNHNS and CDR2 is SASEGT. Trimming stripped 6 bases from V and 0 bases from J, with 11 bases between. This CDR3 has 14 residues. In nucleotides, the CDR3 is TGTGCCAGCAGGGGGCGGAATATGAACACTGAAGCTTTCTTT. Its protein is CASRGRNMNTEAFF.

As concerns this clone: The sample holds other DNA sequences that translate to the same CDR3. J is TRBJ1-5 and V is TRBV18; the D gene is possibly TRBD1 (5 bases). Germline CDR1 and CDR2: KGHSH and LQKENI. CDR3 length equals 14 residues. V was clipped by 1 base and J by 5 bases, with 9 bases between them. CDR3 amino acids: CASSPRQGDQPQHF. In DNA form, the CDR3 reads TGTGCCAGCTCACCACGTCAGGGCGATCAGCCCCAGCATTTT.

The rearrangement links TRBV6-4 to TRBJ2-4; no clear D gene. The CDR3 length is 13 residues. Deletions cut 4 bases from V and 9 bases from J, with 13 bases between. Looked up from germline, CDR1 is MRHNA and CDR2 is SNTAGT. DNA of the CDR3: TGTGCCAGCAGTGTCGAGCCAGCGAGCATTCAGTACTTC. Its protein product is CASSVEPASIQYF.

The gene calls are TRBV7-9 and TRBJ2-5, with 7 bases aligning to TRBD1. Germline V gene sequence: CDR1 SEHNR, CDR2 FQNEAQ (reference sequence). V was clipped by 5 bases and J by 1 base; unmatched bases: 10. CDR3 size: 16 residues. The CDR3 nucleotides are TGTGCCAGCAGCCCTGGACAGGCGCTAGCCCAAGAGACCCAGTACTTC. Translation gives CASSPGQALAQETQYF.

J is TRBJ2-7 and V is TRBV6-1, with a weak D call TRBD1 (5 bases). The CDR3 totals 12 residues. V was trimmed by 7 bases and J by 5 bases, leaving 12 bases between them. CDR1 is MNHNS and CDR2 is SASEGT in the germline V gene. DNA of the CDR3: TGTGCCAGCACCTTACAGGCCAACGAGCAGTACTTC. It encodes CASTLQANEQYF.

The chain couples TRBV5-1 to TRBJ2-2, with 7 bases aligning to TRBD1. CDR3 length equals 13 residues. V lost 5 bases, J lost 6 bases, and 4 bases stayed unmatched. Germline CDR1 reads SGHRS; CDR2 reads YFSETQ. The DNA of the CDR3 is TGCGCCAGCAGACAGGGGAATCCCGGGGAGCTGTTTTTT. As protein: CASRQGNPGELFF.

The chain carries TRBV5-1 and TRBJ2-7; 10 nucleotides agree with TRBD1. The CDR3 has 14 amino acids. J gave up 3 bases and V 4 bases, and 4 bases lay outside the gene matches. Germline CDR1 reads SGHRS; CDR2 reads YFSETQ. The CDR3 sequence is CASSPGTGDYEQYF. DNA for the CDR3: TGCGCCAGCAGCCCTGGGACAGGGGACTACGAGCAGTACTTC.

The V gene is TRBV6-1, the J gene TRBJ2-1, with D possibly being TRBD1 (6 bases). V dropped 0 bases and J dropped 7 bases, with 22 bases sitting between them. The CDR3 extends over 18 amino acids. Germline assignment: CDR1 MNHNS and CDR2 SASEGT. CDR3 nucleotides: TGTGCCAGCAGTGAAGCGCGTCGGAAAACAGGGAATAGTAATGAGCAGTTCTTC. It codes for CASSEARRKTGNSNEQFF.

The chain uses TRBV5-6 and TRBJ1-2; D gene uncertain. The CDR3 extends over 15 amino acids. Trimming shortened V by 3 bases and J by 5 bases, and 17 bases separated the two germline ends. The germline V gene encodes CDR1 SGHDT and CDR2 YYEEEE. CDR3 in DNA: TGTGCCAGCAGCTCCCTTATGCTGGGTCCTTATGGCTACACCTTC. Protein sequence: CASSSLMLGPYGYTF.

The rearrangement joins TRBV7-2 to TRBJ2-7; perhaps TRBD2 as D (6 bases). Looked up from germline, CDR1 is SGHTA and CDR2 is FQGNSA. Trimming took 3 bases from V and 6 from J, leaving 9 bases between them. This CDR3 is 12 amino acids long. CDR3 loop: CASSLGLLEQYF. Here the CDR3 DNA reads TGTGCCAGCAGCTTGGGACTTCTCGAGCAGTACTTC.

The V gene is TRBV7-8, the J gene TRBJ2-1; D not certain. V lost 5 bases, J lost 4 bases, and 9 bases lay in between. The CDR3 spans 13 residues. Per germline, CDR1 SGHVS and CDR2 FQNEAQ. CDR3 protein: CASSLVGYNEQFF. Here the CDR3 DNA reads TGTGCCAGCAGCCTGGTGGGATACAATGAGCAGTTCTTC. Variable domain in full (rest from reference TRBV7-8 and TRBJ2-1): GAGVSQSPRYKVAKRGQDVALRCDPISGHVSLFWYQQALGQGPEFLTYFQNEAQLDKSGLPSDRFFAERPEGSVSTLKIQRTQQEDSAVYLCASSLVGYNEQFFGPGTRLTVL.

This sequence joins TRBV5-8 and TRBJ2-6; D remains ambiguous. V lost 0 bases, J lost 0 bases, and 4 bases lay in between. Germline V lookup: CDR1 SGHTS, CDR2 YDEGEE. The CDR3 spans 15 residues. CDR3 protein: CASSLARSGANVLTF. CDR3 in DNA: TGTGCCAGCAGCTTGGCTCGCTCTGGGGCCAACGTCCTGACTTTC.

This chain connects TRBV9 to TRBJ2-2, with TRBD1 matching over 7 bases. Germline V gene sequence: CDR1 SGDLS, CDR2 YYNGEE. The CDR3 spans 14 residues. V shed 5 bases, J shed 4 bases, and the junction held 5 bases outside the gene matches. The CDR3 loop reads CASRKQGTTGELFF. CDR3 nucleotides: TGTGCCAGCAGGAAACAGGGGACCACCGGGGAGCTGTTTTTT.

The gene calls are TRBV2 and TRBJ1-2; D is uncertain. Germline values: CDR1 SNHLY, CDR2 FYNNEI. Trimming took off 0 bases at V and 6 bases at J, with 17 bases between the two ends. The length of the CDR3 is 16 residues. This CDR3 is CASSEAKSVRRNGYTF. The CDR3 DNA follows: TGTGCCAGCAGTGAAGCGAAAAGCGTCAGGAGAAATGGCTACACCTTC.

The chain joins TRBV28 to TRBJ2-2; no firm D call. The CDR3 runs 15 residues. V lost 6 bases and J lost 6, with 17 bases in between. Per germline, CDR1 MDHEN and CDR2 SYDVKM. The CDR3 bases are TGTGCCAGCAGCTCGAAAGGACCCGTTTCCGGGGAGCTGTTTTTT. It is translated as CASSSKGPVSGELFF.

J is TRBJ1-6 and V is TRBV6-1; possibly TRBD1 for D (6 bases). The germline CDR1 and CDR2 sequences are MNHNS and SASEGT. V dropped 2 bases and J dropped 7 bases, with 12 bases sitting between them. The length of the CDR3 is 15 residues. CDR3 in amino acids: CASSEYRRGNSPLHF. The CDR3 DNA reads TGTGCCAGCAGTGAATACCGCAGGGGAAATTCACCCCTCCACTTT.

The V gene is TRBV10-2, the J gene TRBJ2-7, with TRBD1 matching 12 bases. Germline values: CDR1 WSHSY, CDR2 SAAADI. V lost 9 bases, J lost 4 bases, and 10 bases stayed unmatched. This CDR3 has 15 amino acids. Here the CDR3 reads CASRRPGQGAYEQYF. The CDR3 DNA follows: TGCGCCAGTCGTCGACCGGGACAGGGGGCTTACGAGCAGTACTTC.

The rearrangement joins TRBV29-1 to TRBJ2-3, with TRBD2 matching 7 bases. With 7 bases clipped from V and 4 bases from J, the junction kept 8 bases outside the gene matches. This CDR3 has 13 amino acids. Germline-derived CDR1 and CDR2 are SQVTM and ANQGSEA. The CDR3 DNA is TGCAGCGCCTTCGGGGGGTGGGCAGATACGCAGTATTTT. It translates to CSAFGGWADTQYF.

The chain links TRBV5-1 to TRBJ2-5; D tentatively fits TRBD1 or TRBD2 (5 bases each). This CDR3 contains 14 residues. Germline V gives CDR1 SGHRS, CDR2 YFSETQ. V dropped 0 bases and J dropped 1 base, with 7 bases sitting between them. CDR3 coding DNA: TGCGCCAGCAGCTTGGGGGACGGCCAAGAGACCCAGTACTTC. It codes for CASSLGDGQETQYF. The full variable domain, completed using reference TRBV5-1 and TRBJ2-5, is KAGVTQTPRYLIKTRGQQVTLSCSPISGHRSVSWYQQTPGQGLQFLFEYFSETQRNKGNFPGRFSGRQFSNSRSEMNVSTLELGDSALYLCASSLGDGQETQYFGPGTRLLVL.

The chain has TRBV5-1 and TRBJ2-5, with 9 bases aligning to TRBD2. The trim removed 1 base at V and 1 base at J, leaving 5 bases unmatched. Germline V gene data show CDR1 as SGHRS and CDR2 as YFSETQ. The CDR3 has 16 residues. CDR3 protein: CASSLRTSAVQETQYF. Here the CDR3 DNA reads TGCGCCAGCAGCTTGAGGACTAGCGCTGTCCAAGAGACCCAGTACTTC.

Only a few counts were recorded for this clone. Other DNA sequences of this sample code for an identical CDR3. The chain links TRBV10-3 to TRBJ1-6, with no clear D. This CDR3 has 13 residues. Germline V gives CDR1 ENHRY, CDR2 SYGVKD. The V and J ends lost 0 bases and 9 bases respectively, with 6 bases between them. The CDR3 protein is CAISESPGSPLHF. In nucleotides, the CDR3 is TGTGCCATCAGTGAGTCCCCAGGTTCACCCCTCCACTTT.

The chain carries TRBV2 and TRBJ2-1; D is undetermined. The CDR3 has 13 residues. Looked up from germline, CDR1 is SNHLY and CDR2 is FYNNEI. V lost 1 base and J 8 bases, leaving 9 bases between the germline ends. The CDR3 region has the DNA TGTGCCAGCAGTGAAGGGGTTAGTCATGAGCAGTTCTTC. Protein sequence: CASSEGVSHEQFF.